A single sample is the source of the 25 T cell receptor beta chains below, sequenced in a study of vaccination effects on CD4 cells after COVID-19. The antigens for these receptors are not known. The table came from immunoSEQ multiplex PCR; TCRdb's copy has only in-frame clones and leaves some out. The sample yields about 46,000 clones, about 70% seen once. After around 10 days in culture, the CD4+ T cells were isolated. Infection dated between March and December 2020, before the Alpha, Beta and Delta variants reached the United States. Two doses of either BNT162b2 or mRNA-1273 were given to each participant. The material sequenced was CD4+ T cells from PBMCs cultured without peptide, taken after COVID-19 vaccination. The receptors come from a human donor who had a prior SARS-CoV-2 infection.

The chain links TRBV5-1 to TRBJ1-1; D unclear. This CDR3 is 13 amino acids long. The germline gives CDR1 SGHRS, CDR2 YFSETQ. Trimming took 4 bases from V and 4 from J, leaving 11 bases between them. CDR3 nucleotide sequence: TGCGCCAGCAGCATGGGCGGCGGCACTGAAGCTTTCTTT. It codes for CASSMGGGTEAFF.

V is TRBV18 and J is TRBJ2-5; maybe TRBD2 (5 bases). Germline V gives CDR1 KGHSH, CDR2 LQKENI. The CDR3 covers 15 residues. V was clipped by 3 bases and J by 3 bases, with 14 bases between them. CDR3 sequence (DNA): TGTGCCAGCTCACCTGGGAGACCCCAAGAAGAGACCCAGTACTTC. It encodes CASSPGRPQEETQYF. Complete variable domain (other parts from reference TRBV18 and TRBJ2-5): NAGVMQNPRHLVRRRGQEARLRCSPMKGHSHVYWYRQLPEEGLKFMVYLQKENIIDESGMPKERFSAEFPKEGPSILRIQQVVRGDSAAYFCASSPGRPQEETQYFGPGTRLLVL.

The chain couples TRBV7-3 to TRBJ2-1, with D possibly being TRBD2 (5 bases). This CDR3 has 13 residues. Germline V gives CDR1 SGHTA, CDR2 FQGTGA. Trimming stripped 1 base from V and 8 bases from J, with 9 bases between. CDR3 DNA: TGTGCCAGCAGCTTAATGTCCGGGGATGAGCAGTTCTTC. Protein: CASSLMSGDEQFF. Looking up the rest from reference TRBV7-3 and TRBJ2-1 gives the full variable domain: GAGVSQTPSNKVTEKGKYVELRCDPISGHTALYWYRQSLGQGPEFLIYFQGTGAADDSGLPNDRFFAVRPEGSVSTLKIQRTERGDSAVYLCASSLMSGDEQFFGPGTRLTVL.

The V call is TRBV7-9, the J call TRBJ2-5; weak D call: TRBD1 (6 bases). This CDR3 spans 14 amino acids. V lost 4 bases, J lost 5 bases, and 14 bases lay in between. Germline V gene data show CDR1 as SEHNR and CDR2 as FQNEAQ (reference sequence). The CDR3 nucleotides are TGTGCCAGCAGCTCCAGACAGGTTTGGGAGACCCAGTACTTC. It codes for CASSSRQVWETQYF.

V is TRBV11-2 and J is TRBJ2-7, with D possibly matching TRBD1 (5 bases). With 5 bases removed from V and 3 bases from J, the gap between germline ends came to 8 bases. CDR1 and CDR2 from the germline V gene are SGHAT and FQNNGV. The CDR3 runs 12 residues. Written as DNA, the CDR3 is TGTGCCAGCAGCCTCCAGGGCTACGAGCAGTACTTC. Amino acid sequence: CASSLQGYEQYF.

The gene calls are TRBV5-4 and TRBJ2-5, with 7 bases that match TRBD2. The CDR3 consists of 16 residues. CDR1 and CDR2 from the germline V gene are SGHNT and YYREEE (reference sequence). V was clipped by 1 base and J by 2 bases; unmatched bases: 8. The CDR3 is CASSLLLAVDQETQYF. In nucleotides, the CDR3 is TGTGCCAGCAGCTTGTTGCTAGCGGTCGATCAAGAGACCCAGTACTTC.

The gene calls are TRBV2 and TRBJ1-1; 8 nucleotides line up with TRBD1. This CDR3 is built from 14 residues. Per the germline V gene, CDR1 is SNHLY and CDR2 is FYNNEI. The V segment lost 7 bases and the J segment 1 base; nucleotides outside the gene matches: 5. The CDR3 loop reads CASIIGQGNTEAFF. As DNA, the CDR3 is TGTGCCAGCATAATAGGACAGGGGAACACTGAAGCTTTCTTT.

This sequence joins TRBV11-2 and TRBJ1-2; D perhaps matches TRBD1 (5 bases). The germline V gene has CDR1 SGHAT and CDR2 FQNNGV. The CDR3 extends over 13 amino acids. Trimming left V 3 bases short and J 8 bases short, with 13 bases between. The CDR3 is CASSFTGTQGYTF. DNA of the CDR3: TGTGCCAGCAGCTTTACCGGGACGCAAGGCTACACCTTC.

Here the CDR3 reads CASTLSRQGGYEQYF. The CDR3 coding sequence is TGTGCCAGCACCCTCAGCCGACAGGGGGGATACGAGCAGTACTTC. The chain combines TRBV4-2 with TRBJ2-7; 9 nucleotides align to TRBD1. There are 15 residues in the CDR3. The germline CDR1 and CDR2 sequences are LGHNA and YNFKEQ. With V trimmed by 7 bases and J by 4 bases, 11 bases remained unmatched.

The rearrangement links TRBV25-1 to TRBJ2-1, with 10 bases lining up with TRBD1. The CDR3 has 17 amino acids. CDR1 is MGHDK, CDR2 SYGVNS, per germline. Trimming removed 3 bases from V and 7 bases from J; junction bases left unmatched: 12. The CDR3, as DNA: TGTGCCAGCAGTGACGGCCCCGGGACAGGGGTAAAGAATGAGCAGTTCTTC. Translating gives CASSDGPGTGVKNEQFF.

This CDR3 reads CASSLRETGVYNSPLHF. Here the CDR3 DNA reads TGTGCCAGCAGCTTGAGGGAGACAGGGGTGTATAATTCACCCCTCCACTTT. This rearrangement joins TRBV5-5 to TRBJ1-6, with TRBD1 identical over 8 bases. Germline lookup yields CDR1 SGHKS and CDR2 YYEKEE (reference sequence). This CDR3 region has 17 residues. V dropped 1 base and J dropped 4; count of bases not matched to a gene: 7.

This clone was seen a single time. The chain has TRBV28 and TRBJ1-2, with TRBD1 matching over 8 bases. Germline values: CDR1 MDHEN, CDR2 SYDVKM. With 5 bases clipped from V and 7 bases from J, the junction kept 9 bases outside the gene matches. The CDR3 is made up of 14 amino acids. The CDR3 loop is CASSPTGGFGGYTF. The CDR3 coding sequence is TGTGCCAGCAGTCCAACAGGGGGGTTTGGTGGCTACACCTTC.

The chain links TRBV2 to TRBJ2-7; 7 bases fit TRBD1. CDR1 and CDR2 (germline): SNHLY, FYNNEI. The CDR3 has 13 residues. Trimming removed 7 bases from V and 2 bases from J; junction bases left unmatched: 5. In nucleotides, the CDR3 is TGTGCCAGCAAGTTGGGGACAGCCTACGAGCAGTACTTC. It codes for CASKLGTAYEQYF.

This clone is termed medium-sized. The J gene is TRBJ2-1, the V gene TRBV7-9; 7 positions agree with TRBD2. The CDR3 is 14 amino acids. From germline, CDR1 is SEHNR and CDR2 FQNEAQ (reference sequence). The junction had 8 bases not matched to a gene; V was cut back by 4 bases and J by 8 bases. CDR3 region: CASSSRLAFHEQFF. CDR3 nucleotides: TGTGCCAGCAGCTCACGACTAGCTTTCCATGAGCAGTTCTTC.

This clone was recorded only once. V is TRBV19 and J is TRBJ2-1; TRBD1 matches at 9 bases. The V gene's germline CDR1 is LNHDA and CDR2 SQIVND (reference sequence). V shed 4 bases and J 4 bases; nucleotides not matched to a gene: 11. The CDR3 has 17 residues. The chain's CDR3 is CASSTGQGRGRYNEQFF. For the CDR3, the DNA is TGTGCCAGTAGTACGGGACAGGGTCGGGGTCGTTACAATGAGCAGTTCTTC.

V and J are TRBV5-1 and TRBJ1-4, with TRBD1 as a possible D gene (6 bases). Germline CDR1 reads SGHRS; CDR2 reads YFSETQ. V lost 3 bases, J lost 0 bases, and 9 bases lay in between. The CDR3 has 15 amino acids. CDR3 nucleotide sequence: TGCGCCAGCAGCTGGGGGGCCGCAACTAATGAAAAACTGTTTTTT. Amino acids: CASSWGAATNEKLFF.

The chain carries TRBV7-2 and TRBJ2-3; 7 nucleotides line up with TRBD2. This CDR3 comprises 15 residues. The J segment lost 5 bases and the V segment lost 3 bases, leaving 8 bases of the junction unmatched. Germline CDR1 is SGHTA and CDR2 is FQGNSA. CDR3 in DNA: TGTGCCAGCAGCTTCATGGAGCGGGGAAGAGATACGCAGTATTTT. Translation gives CASSFMERGRDTQYF.

The rearrangement joins TRBV19 to TRBJ1-1, with D perhaps TRBD1 (6 bases). This CDR3 region has 15 residues. CDR1 is LNHDA and CDR2 is SQIVND in the germline V gene (reference sequence). The ends were cut back, 3 bases at V and 3 bases at J, with 14 bases in the middle. Written as DNA, the CDR3 is TGTGCCAGTAGTATGCTGGGGGCGGGGGACACTGAAGCTTTCTTT. Protein product: CASSMLGAGDTEAFF.

The rearrangement links TRBV24-1 to TRBJ2-3; TRBD2 agrees at 7 bases. CDR1 and CDR2 (germline): KGHDR, SFDVKD. The CDR3 sequence is 14 residues long. Trimming removed 7 bases from V and 2 bases from J; junction bases left unmatched: 5. CDR3 in amino acids: CATSPGRHTDTQYF. The CDR3 DNA sequence: TGTGCCACCAGCCCCGGGAGGCACACAGATACGCAGTATTTT.

This clone was counted only a few times. The chain joins TRBV3-1 (or the pseudogene TRBV3-2) to TRBJ1-5; unclear D gene. V gave up 2 bases and J gave up 3 bases, with 5 bases separating them. Germline values: CDR1 LGHDT, CDR2 YNNKEL (reference sequence). This CDR3 has 13 amino acids. CDR3 amino acids: CASSQLDNQPQHF. As DNA, the CDR3 is TGTGCCAGCAGCCAACTGGACAATCAGCCCCAGCATTTT.

The rearrangement joins TRBV6-6 to TRBJ2-7; D remains unclear. Trimming left V 7 bases short and J 2 bases short, with 15 bases between. Germline lookup yields CDR1 MNHNY and CDR2 SVGAGI (reference sequence). This CDR3 has 14 amino acids. The CDR3 loop reads CASTHGRLTYEQYF. In nucleotides, the CDR3 is TGTGCCAGCACCCACGGAAGGCTAACCTACGAGCAGTACTTC.

The genes are TRBV3-1 (or the pseudogene TRBV3-2) and TRBJ2-1; 7 bases fit TRBD2. The CDR3 spans 15 residues. The germline V gene has CDR1 LGHDT and CDR2 YNNKEL (reference sequence). After removal of 4 bases from V and 0 bases from J, the junction contained 3 bases not matched to a gene. The chain's CDR3 is CASSRDYRSYNEQFF. CDR3 nucleotides: TGTGCCAGCAGCCGGGACTACCGCTCCTACAATGAGCAGTTCTTC.

The CDR3 coding sequence is TGTGCCAGCAGCTTGGGGCAGGGTCACGACTATGGCTACACCTTC. It specifies CASSLGQGHDYGYTF. The chain carries TRBV5-6 and TRBJ1-2, with a tentative D call TRBD1 (5 bases). Germline loops: CDR1 SGHDT, CDR2 YYEEEE. The CDR3 loop spans 15 amino acids. The V and J ends lost 0 bases and 3 bases respectively, with 12 bases between them. The complete variable domain, with remaining parts taken from reference TRBV5-6 and TRBJ1-2, reads DAGVTQSPTHLIKTRGQQVTLRCSPKSGHDTVSWYQQALGQGPQFIFQYYEEEERQRGNFPDRFSGHQFPNYSSELNVNALLLGDSALYLCASSLGQGHDYGYTFGSGTRLTVV.

V and J are TRBV18 and TRBJ2-5; no clear D gene. V dropped 6 bases and J dropped 2 bases, with 7 bases sitting between them. From germline, CDR1 is KGHSH and CDR2 LQKENI. This CDR3 spans 12 amino acids. DNA for the CDR3: TGTGCCAGCTCCACGCCACAAGAGACCCAGTACTTC. It translates to CASSTPQETQYF.

The rearrangement joins TRBV28 to TRBJ1-2; tentatively, D is TRBD1 (6 bases). Germline values: CDR1 MDHEN, CDR2 SYDVKM. The CDR3 loop spans 13 amino acids. The germline V and J ends were trimmed by 6 bases and 8 bases, with 16 bases remaining between them. The DNA of the CDR3 is TGTGCCAGCAGGGAACCGGGGGCCGGAGGCTACACCTTC. It translates to CASREPGAGGYTF.